This T cell receptor (beta chain) comes out of a study of read filtering for tumor transcriptome and immune sequencing. The library was built from roughly 400 ng RNA with molecular barcoded adaptors for alpha/delta and beta/gamma chains. Using its own MiXCR run on the reads, TCRdb lists one record per CDR3 protein. Of 93,000 or so distinct CDR3 sequences in the sample, around a fifth were seen once. Trimming left V 5 bases short and J 0 bases short, with 15 bases between. The CDR3 consists of 16 residues. This clonotype was counted ten times or more. V is TRBV12-3 or TRBV12-4 and J is TRBJ2-3; no definite D call. Sequenced: a population of CD138-negative cells sorted from bone marrow. The origin of this receptor is a donor aged 40 or over with multiple myeloma. CDR3 nucleotides: TGTGCCAGCAGTAAACACAACAGACCTAGCACAGATACGCAGTATTTT. Translating gives CASSKHNRPSTDTQYF.